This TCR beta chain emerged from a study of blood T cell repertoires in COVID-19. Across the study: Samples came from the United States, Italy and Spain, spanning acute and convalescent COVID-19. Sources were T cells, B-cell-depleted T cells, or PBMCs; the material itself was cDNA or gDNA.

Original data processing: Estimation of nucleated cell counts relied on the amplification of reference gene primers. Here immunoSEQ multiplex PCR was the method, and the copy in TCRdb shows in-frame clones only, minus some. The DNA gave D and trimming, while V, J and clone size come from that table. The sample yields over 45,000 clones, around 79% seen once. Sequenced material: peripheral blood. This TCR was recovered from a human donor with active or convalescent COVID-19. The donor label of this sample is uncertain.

For the CDR3, the DNA is TGTGCCAGCAGCCTAAGGGGCGTCGGGGGAGGGAATCCCGGGGAGCTGTTTTTT. Translation gives CASSLRGVGGGNPGELFF. The chain uses TRBV7-2 and TRBJ2-2, with TRBD2 identical over 7 bases. This CDR3 is 18 amino acids long. J lost 6 bases, V lost 5 bases, and 18 bases had no gene match. Germline loops: CDR1 SGHTA, CDR2 FQGNSA.